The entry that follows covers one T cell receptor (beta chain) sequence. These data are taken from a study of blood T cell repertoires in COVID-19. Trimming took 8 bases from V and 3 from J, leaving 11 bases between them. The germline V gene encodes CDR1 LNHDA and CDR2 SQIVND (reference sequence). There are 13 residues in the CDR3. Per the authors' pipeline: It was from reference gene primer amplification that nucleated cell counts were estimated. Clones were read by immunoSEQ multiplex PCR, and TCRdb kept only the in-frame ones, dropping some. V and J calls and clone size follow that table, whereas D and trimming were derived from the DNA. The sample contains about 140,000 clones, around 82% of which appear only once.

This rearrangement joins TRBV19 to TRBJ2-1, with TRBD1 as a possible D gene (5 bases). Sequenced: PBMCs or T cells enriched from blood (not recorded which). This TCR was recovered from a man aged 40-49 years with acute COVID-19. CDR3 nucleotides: TGTGCCAGTCGAACAGGAGTCTACAATGAGCAGTTCTTC. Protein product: CASRTGVYNEQFF. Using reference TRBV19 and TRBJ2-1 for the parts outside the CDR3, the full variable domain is DGGITQSPKYLFRKEGQNVTLSCEQNLNHDAMYWYRQDPGQGLRLIYYSQIVNDFQKGDIAEGYSVSREKKESFPLTVTSAQKNPTAFYLCASRTGVYNEQFFGPGTRLTVL.